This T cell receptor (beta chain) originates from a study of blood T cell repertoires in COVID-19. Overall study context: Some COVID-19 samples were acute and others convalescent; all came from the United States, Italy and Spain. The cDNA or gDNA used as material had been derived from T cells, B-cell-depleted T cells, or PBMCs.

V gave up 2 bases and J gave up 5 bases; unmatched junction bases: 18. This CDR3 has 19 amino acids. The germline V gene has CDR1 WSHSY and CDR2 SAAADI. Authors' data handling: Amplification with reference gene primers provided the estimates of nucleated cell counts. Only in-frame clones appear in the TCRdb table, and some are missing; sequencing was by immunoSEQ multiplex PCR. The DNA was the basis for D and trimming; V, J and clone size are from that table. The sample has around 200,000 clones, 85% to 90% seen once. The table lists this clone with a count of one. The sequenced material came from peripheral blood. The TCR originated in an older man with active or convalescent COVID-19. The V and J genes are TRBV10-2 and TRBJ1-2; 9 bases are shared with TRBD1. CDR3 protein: CASSEPSLETGQGVYGYTF. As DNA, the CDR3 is TGCGCCAGCAGTGAGCCTAGCCTAGAAACGGGACAGGGAGTATATGGCTACACCTTC.